This T cell receptor (beta chain) comes out of a study of blood T cell repertoires in COVID-19. Overall study: The United States, Italy and Spain provided the acute and convalescent COVID-19 samples.

The germline CDR1 and CDR2 sequences are SGHNT and YYREEE (reference sequence). The V segment lost 1 base and the J segment 6 bases; nucleotides outside the gene matches: 8. The CDR3 covers 16 residues. The protocol was immunoSEQ multiplex PCR, while the TCRdb copy is restricted to in-frame clones and leaves out a portion. The data contain around 190,000 clones, about nine tenths of them singletons. Sequences were obtained from peripheral blood. The receptor comes from a man aged 18-30 years with active or convalescent COVID-19. The chain uses TRBV5-4 and TRBJ2-1; TRBD2 matches 9 bases. The CDR3 is CASSLRAGGEGNEQFF. For the CDR3, the DNA is TGTGCCAGCAGCTTGCGAGCGGGAGGCGAGGGCAATGAGCAGTTCTTC.